These 4 T cell receptor beta chains originate from one sample sequenced in a study of T-cell reconstitution after alpha-beta-depleted transplantation in children. Researchers prepared the TCRbeta library using unique molecular identifiers, the study reports. MiXCR was run by TCRdb on the PCR reads, yielding one entry per CDR3 protein. There are roughly 790,000 distinct CDR3 sequences in the sample; around 15% occur only once, and 5% lies in the top ten. The sample here was PBMCs, mostly from graft donor cells, taken 360 days after TCRalphabeta/CD19-depleted stem cell transplant. These receptor sequences come from a male patient aged 5 to 17 who had a stem cell transplant for acute lymphoblastic leukemia, so the T cells may come from the graft donor.

This chain joins TRBV2 and TRBJ1-1; no firm D call. The CDR3 length is 13 residues. CDR1 and CDR2 (germline): SNHLY, FYNNEI. Between the trimmed V and J ends, which lost 6 bases and 1 base, there was a span of 9 bases. In DNA, the CDR3 is TGTGCCAGCAGCGCCTGGGGGAACACTGAAGCTTTCTTT. The encoded protein is CASSAWGNTEAFF.

This clonotype was seen more than once but under ten times. One end of the junction is discordant with germline, which a read error may explain. V is TRBV5-1 and J is TRBJ1-1; tentative D call: TRBD1 (6 bases). Germline values: CDR1 SGHRS, CDR2 YFSETQ. The CDR3 has 15 amino acids. The CDR3 loop reads CASNLWGGGNTEAFF. Here the CDR3 DNA reads TGCGCCAGCAACTTGTGGGGAGGGGGGAACACTGAAGCTTTCTTT.

This clonotype was picked up many times. This sequence joins TRBV5-1 and TRBJ2-1; TRBD2 matches 8 bases. The J segment lost 5 bases and the V segment lost 0 bases, leaving 4 bases of the junction unmatched. This CDR3 is built from 15 residues. Germline V CDR1 and CDR2: SGHRS, YFSETQ. The CDR3 reads CASSLAGLGHNEQFF. The CDR3 nucleotides read TGCGCCAGCAGCTTGGCGGGACTAGGGCACAATGAGCAGTTCTTC. Full variable domain (outside the CDR3, taken from reference TRBV5-1 and TRBJ2-1): KAGVTQTPRYLIKTRGQQVTLSCSPISGHRSVSWYQQTPGQGLQFLFEYFSETQRNKGNFPGRFSGRQFSNSRSEMNVSTLELGDSALYLCASSLAGLGHNEQFFGPGTRLTVL.

The CDR3: CASSVSSAGSGELFF. CDR3 bases: TGTGCCAGCAGCGTTTCTAGCGCGGGGTCGGGGGAGCTGTTTTTT. This chain links TRBV7-3 with TRBJ2-2, with a possible D match to TRBD2 (6 bases). The germline gives CDR1 SGHTA, CDR2 FQGTGA. The CDR3 contains 15 residues. Trimming removed 5 bases from V and 8 bases from J, with 18 bases in between.